This entry lists 12 T cell receptor beta chains sequenced from one sample in a study of CD8+CD57+ T cells in acquired aplastic anemia. It was genomic DNA that served as the template for profiling TCR beta VDJ and CDR3. TCRdb ran MiXCR on the reads and lists one entry per CDR3 protein. The sample gives about 40,000 distinct CDR3 sequences, approximately 57% of which show up once; 45% to 75% is in the top ten. Patients chosen for sequencing had shown CD8+CD57+ cell expansion by flow cytometry. The sample was sorted CD4+, CD8+, or CD8+CD57+ T cells (not recorded which) from PBMCs. These receptors all stem from a human donor with aplastic anemia.

Comment on this clonotype: A junction end diverges from the germline sequence, so it may reflect a read error. The rearrangement uses TRBV7-9 and TRBJ2-7, with no clear D. Germline CDR1 SEHNR, CDR2 FQNEAQ (reference sequence). The CDR3 loop spans 11 amino acids. The CDR3 coding sequence is TGTGCCAGCAGCCCCGTTTTAGAGCAGTGCTTC. This translates into CASSPVLEQCF.

The genes are TRBV15 and TRBJ2-5, with D maybe TRBD1 (5 bases). The V gene's germline CDR1 is LNHNV and CDR2 YYDKDF (reference sequence). Trimming took off 0 bases at V and 4 bases at J, with 12 bases between the two ends. CDR3 length equals 15 residues. CDR3 sequence (DNA): TGTGCCACCAGCAGAGATCAACAGGCCGGAGAGACCCAGTACTTC. Translating it yields CATSRDQQAGETQYF. Full variable domain (rest looked up from reference TRBV15 and TRBJ2-5): DAMVIQNPRYQVTQFGKPVTLSCSQTLNHNVMYWYQQKSSQAPKLLFHYYDKDFNNEADTPDNFQSRRPNTSFCFLDIRSPGLGDTAMYLCATSRDQQAGETQYFGPGTRLLVL.

The count of this clonotype is one. The CDR3 reads CASSLAAYTEAFF. In DNA, the CDR3 is TGTGCCAGCAGCTTAGCTGCATACACTGAAGCTTTCTTT. The chain carries TRBV7-2 and TRBJ1-1, with unresolved D. The CDR3 length is 13 residues. Germline lookup yields CDR1 SGHTA and CDR2 FQGNSA. Trimming left V 0 bases short and J 3 bases short, with 5 bases between.

The chain employs TRBV10-3 and TRBJ2-6; the match to TRBD1 covers 8 bases. V shed 6 bases and J 2 bases; nucleotides not matched to a gene: 0. There are 14 residues in the CDR3. Looked up from germline, CDR1 is ENHRY and CDR2 is SYGVKD. The CDR3 DNA reads as TGTGCCATCAGACAGGGGGCTGGGGCCAACGTCCTGACTTTC. Amino acids: CAIRQGAGANVLTF.

The V and J genes are TRBV20-1 and TRBJ2-1; 8 bases line up with TRBD2. V dropped 7 bases and J dropped 5; count of bases not matched to a gene: 7. CDR3 length equals 13 residues. The germline V gene has CDR1 DFQATT and CDR2 SNEGSKA (reference sequence). The CDR3 is CSVFSGADNEQFF. The CDR3 DNA follows: TGCAGTGTTTTTAGCGGGGCCGACAATGAGCAGTTCTTC.

The J gene is TRBJ2-7, the V gene TRBV25-1; 9 nucleotides agree with TRBD1. Germline CDR1 MGHDK, CDR2 SYGVNS. There are 16 residues in the CDR3. V shed 2 bases, J shed 6 bases, and the junction held 11 bases outside the gene matches. The chain's CDR3 is CASSELPGQGIIEQYF. The CDR3 DNA reads as TGTGCCAGCAGTGAACTACCGGGACAGGGCATCATCGAGCAGTACTTC.

The gene calls are TRBV15 and TRBJ1-2; tentatively, D is TRBD1 (5 bases). Germline CDR1 is LNHNV and CDR2 is YYDKDF (reference sequence). V was pared by 10 bases and J by 5 bases, with 20 bases between. The CDR3 runs 14 residues. This chain's CDR3 is CAIRSGGDPYGYTF. The CDR3 nucleotides are TGTGCCATTCGATCCGGGGGGGACCCATATGGCTACACCTTC.

This clonotype was detected only once. The chain uses TRBV4-1 and TRBJ1-1, with 12 bases identical to TRBD1. Trimming removed 5 bases from V and 7 bases from J; junction bases left unmatched: 8. Looked up from germline, CDR1 is MGHRA and CDR2 is YSYEKL. There are 15 residues in the CDR3. The CDR3 is CASSGYGTGGNEAFF. In DNA, the CDR3 is TGCGCCAGCAGCGGATACGGGACAGGGGGCAATGAAGCTTTCTTT.

This chain connects TRBV19 to TRBJ2-2; no firm D call. Trimming cost V 8 bases and J 6 bases, with 13 bases left between them. Germline V lookup: CDR1 LNHDA, CDR2 SQIVND (reference sequence). The CDR3 sequence is 13 residues long. The CDR3 region is CASAVPGPGELFF. CDR3 DNA: TGTGCCAGTGCAGTCCCCGGGCCCGGGGAGCTGTTTTTT.

The chain couples TRBV10-2 to TRBJ2-7, with 7 positions matching TRBD1. V shed 0 bases, J shed 2 bases, and the junction held 1 base outside the gene matches. This CDR3 contains 14 residues. Looked up from germline, CDR1 is WSHSY and CDR2 is SAAADI. CDR3 loop: CASSESTGPYEQYF. The CDR3 DNA sequence: TGCGCCAGCAGTGAGTCGACAGGGCCCTACGAGCAGTACTTC.

The CDR3: CAISAIPTGIYGYTF. DNA for the CDR3: TGTGCCATCAGTGCTATACCTACAGGGATCTACGGCTACACCTTC. This chain uses TRBV10-3 with TRBJ1-2; D possibly corresponds to TRBD1 (6 bases). Germline V gene data show CDR1 as ENHRY and CDR2 as SYGVKD. The germline V and J ends were trimmed by 4 bases and 8 bases, with 20 bases remaining between them. This CDR3 comprises 15 residues.

This chain joins TRBV20-1 and TRBJ2-7; D may correspond to TRBD1 or TRBD2 (5 bases each). Germline loops: CDR1 DFQATT, CDR2 SNEGSKA (reference sequence). The CDR3 consists of 15 residues. The ends were cut back, 5 bases at V and 0 bases at J, with 17 bases in the middle. CDR3 bases: TGCAGTGCTCCCTCAGGGACCACCTCCTCCTACGAGCAGTACTTC. It codes for CSAPSGTTSSYEQYF.